The present entry profiles one TCR beta chain with its context. No antigen is known for it. These data come from a study of T cells in Graves' hyperthyroidism and ophthalmopathy. Study-wide background: Peripheral blood was obtained at initial diagnosis, preceding any treatment. General study results and limits: Blood shared most expanded thyroid clonotypes above 0.001.

CDR1 is MDHEN, CDR2 SYDVKM, per germline. The CDR3 has 13 amino acids. After removal of 2 bases from V and 6 bases from J, the junction contained 2 bases not matched to a gene. Amplified TCR beta CDR3 regions derived from RNA transcripts. The HTBI primer set served for first-round RT-PCR of the TCR CDR3. TCRdb redid the calling of the multiplex PCR reads with MiXCR, one entry per CDR3 protein. The data show nearly 750,000 distinct CDR3 sequences, roughly 32% seen once. Hyperthyroidism in the patients, aged 18 to 65, was newly diagnosed and under 2 months in duration. Based on clinical symptoms, serum thyroxine and TRAb, thyroid ultrasound and orbital computed tomography, diagnoses were reached.

Sequencing was carried out using blood. The receptor's source is a middle-aged woman with Graves' hyperthyroidism. The chain is built from TRBV28 and TRBJ1-2; TRBD1 agrees at 8 bases. CDR3: CASSLPGGHGYTF. CDR3 coding DNA: TGTGCCAGCAGTTTACCAGGGGGCCATGGCTACACCTTC.